This T cell receptor beta chain was documented in a study of T cells expressing NK-cell markers. The overall study: All TCR beta repertoires analysed originated from sorted CD3+CD56+NKG2C+, CD3+CD56+NKG2C- and CD3+CD56-NKG2C+ T cells. Study results and caveats: Leadership of the CD3+CD56-NKG2C+ fraction also belonged to these clonotypes in several donors. Each of a handful of donors carried dominant NKG2C+ clonotypes accounting for roughly 1.0-7.5% of CD8+ T cells.

The CDR3 runs 15 residues. Germline CDR1 SEHNR, CDR2 FQNEAQ (reference sequence). Reprocessing the 5' RACE reads, TCRdb reports a single entry for every CDR3 protein and omits DNA. The sample includes roughly 420,000 distinct CDR3 sequences. Details on this clonotype: Its matching antigen is unknown.

This TCR was sampled from a woman aged 18 to 69 in good health. The specimen was blood T cells: a sorted CD56 or NKG2C T cell subset, CD4+ or CD8+ T cells, or bulk PBMC T cells (not recorded which). The chain carries TRBV7-9 and TRBJ2-5; TCRdb designates TRBD1, a call that cannot be tested without DNA. This CDR3 reads CASSSPTGFVETQYF.